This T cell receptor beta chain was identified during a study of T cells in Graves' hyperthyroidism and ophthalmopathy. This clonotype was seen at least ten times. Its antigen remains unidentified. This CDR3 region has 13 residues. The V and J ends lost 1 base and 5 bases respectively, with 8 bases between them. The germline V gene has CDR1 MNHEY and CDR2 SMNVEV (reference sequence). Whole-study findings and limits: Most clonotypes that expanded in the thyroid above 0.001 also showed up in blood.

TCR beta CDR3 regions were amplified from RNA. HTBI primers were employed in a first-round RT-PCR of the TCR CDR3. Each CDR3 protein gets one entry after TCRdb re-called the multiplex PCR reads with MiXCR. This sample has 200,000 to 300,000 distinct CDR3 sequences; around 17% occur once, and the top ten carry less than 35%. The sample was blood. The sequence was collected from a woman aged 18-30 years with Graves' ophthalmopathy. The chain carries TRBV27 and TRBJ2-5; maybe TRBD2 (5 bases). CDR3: CASSLLRGETQYF. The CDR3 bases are TGTGCCAGCAGTTTATTGCGAGGGGAGACCCAGTACTTC.